Listed below are T cell receptor beta chains from one sample, sequenced in a study of blood T cell repertoires in COVID-19. Clones were read by immunoSEQ multiplex PCR, and TCRdb kept only the in-frame ones, dropping some. The sample lists some 300,000 clones, 87% occurring once. Sequenced material: peripheral blood. All receptors come from a man aged 18 to 29 with active or convalescent COVID-19. The CDR3 runs from the conserved cysteine through the conserved F or W. D genes are given only for firm matches. The size field is filled for only some rows; it gives once, few, many or a size class.

TRBJ1-1 | NA | NA | TRBV6-6 | TGTGCCAGCAGCCCTGGACAAGCTGAAGCTTTCTTT | CASSPGQAEAFF
TRBJ1-6 | NA | NA | TRBV4-3 | TGCGCCAGCAGCCAAATTTTCCAATCACCCCTCCACTTT | CASSQIFQSPLHF
TRBJ1-2 | once | TRBD1 | TRBV7-9 | TGTGCCAGCAGCTCGACAGGGCAGGGCAGTTATGGCTACACCTTC | CASSSTGQGSYGYTF
TRBJ1-5 | NA | NA | TRBV5-1 | TGCGCCAGCAGCCCGATAGGAGGAGGTAATCAGCCCCAGCATTTT | CASSPIGGGNQPQHF
TRBJ1-1 | NA | NA | TRBV29-1 | TGCAGCGCCGCCTTTTCGGCTGAAGCTTTCTTT | CSAAFSAEAFF
TRBJ1-2 | NA | NA | TRBV10-2 | TGCGCCAGCAGTGACGATGGGCAGCTCTATGGCTACACCTTC | CASSDDGQLYGYTF
TRBJ2-7 | NA | NA | TRBV7-8 | TGTGCCAGCAGCTTAAGTCAGTACTACGAGCAGTACTTC | CASSLSQYYEQYF
TRBJ1-1 | NA | NA | TRBV28 | TGTGCCAGCAGTCCGACTGTAGACACTGAAGCTTTCTTT | CASSPTVDTEAFF
TRBJ2-1 | NA | TRBD2 | TRBV28 | TGTGCCAGCCGGGGAGGGAGGGCACTAGCGGACGGGCGGGATGAGCAGTTCTTC | CASRGGRALADGRDEQFF
TRBJ2-1 | NA | NA | TRBV7-2 | TGTGCCAGCAGCTTAGTTCCCGGTCAGGGGAATGAGCAGTTCTTC | CASSLVPGQGNEQFF
TRBJ2-7 | NA | NA | TRBV5-6 | TGTGCCAGCAGCCCGCCCGGGGTGGGGAACGAGCAGTACTTC | CASSPPGVGNEQYF
TRBJ2-7 | NA | TRBD2 | TRBV3-1/TRBV3-2 | TGTGCCAGCAGTCGAGGGACTAGCGGGACCTACGAGCAGTACTTC | CASSRGTSGTYEQYF
TRBJ2-2 | NA | NA | TRBV27 | TGTGCCAGCAGCCAGAACACCGGGGAGCTGTTTTTT | CASSQNTGELFF
TRBJ1-5 | NA | NA | TRBV4-3 | TGCGCCAGCAGCCAAGGAGCGGTCAATCAGCCCCAGCATTTT | CASSQGAVNQPQHF
TRBJ1-2 | NA | TRBD1 | TRBV6-6 | TGTGCCAGCAGTTACCGGGACAGGGATAATTACTATGGCTACACCTTC | CASSYRDRDNYYGYTF
TRBJ1-4 | NA | TRBD1 | TRBV27 | TGTGCCAGCAGTCAGGGGACAGGACCAACTAATGAAAAACTGTTTTTT | CASSQGTGPTNEKLFF
TRBJ2-4 | NA | TRBD2 | TRBV19 | TGTGCCAGTAGTTATGGACTAGCGGGGGGTGTAGCCAAAAACATTCAGTACTTC | CASSYGLAGGVAKNIQYF
TRBJ1-1 | NA | NA | TRBV9 | TGTGCCAGCAGCGTAGCCGGGAGGGGGAACACTGAAGCTTTCTTT | CASSVAGRGNTEAFF
TRBJ1-1 | once | NA | TRBV29-1 | TGCAGCGCCTCTGTCGGGGGGGCGACGCGGAACGCTTTCTTT | CSASVGGATRNAFF
TRBJ1-6 | NA | TRBD1 | TRBV27 | TGTGCCAGCAGTACTACAGGGGGCGCGCCCTATAATTCACCCCTCCACTTT | CASSTTGGAPYNSPLHF
TRBJ2-7 | NA | TRBD2 | TRBV5-1 | TGCGCCAGCAGCTTGGAGGCTAGCGGGGGGGCCGTCCACGAGCAGTACTTC | CASSLEASGGAVHEQYF
TRBJ2-3 | NA | TRBD2 | TRBV11-2 | TGTGCCAGCAGCCGCCGCAGCGGGGGGGCCGAAGATACGCAGTATTTT | CASSRRSGGAEDTQYF
TRBJ2-5 | NA | TRBD1 | TRBV5-8 | TGTGCCAGCAGCTTGGGGGACAGGTCCCAAGAGACCCAGTACTTC | CASSLGDRSQETQYF
TRBJ2-1 | NA | NA | TRBV10-2 | TGCGCCAGCAGTGAGACGGGAGTAATATACAATGAGCAGTTCTTC | CASSETGVIYNEQFF
TRBJ2-1 | NA | NA | TRBV7-9 | TGTGCCAGCACACAGAACAATGAGCAGTTCTTC | CASTQNNEQFF
TRBJ1-3 | NA | TRBD1 | TRBV7-9 | TGTGCCAGCAGCCTACAGGGGTACTCTGGAAACACCATATATTTT | CASSLQGYSGNTIYF
TRBJ2-3 | NA | NA | TRBV18 | TGTGCCAGCTCACCGAAACTTAACAGGGTCCCGTACACAGATACGCAGTATTTT | CASSPKLNRVPYTDTQYF
TRBJ1-1 | NA | NA | TRBV18 | TGTGCCAGCTCACCTCGGGACAATTTGAACACTGAAGCTTTCTTT | CASSPRDNLNTEAFF
TRBJ2-7 | NA | NA | TRBV5-1 | TGCGCCAGCAGCCCACAGGGCCGTCAAGAGCAGTACTTC | CASSPQGRQEQYF
TRBJ2-5 | NA | NA | TRBV5-6 | TGTGCCAGCAGCTTGCTCCAGGGCCAAGAGACCCAGTACTTC | CASSLLQGQETQYF
TRBJ1-2 | few | NA | TRBV28 | TGTGCCAGCAAGCCCCTTTGGCAGGGAAAAGGCTACACCTTC | CASKPLWQGKGYTF
TRBJ1-2 | NA | NA | TRBV27 | TGTGCCACCCCGTTTTCAGGGTATGGCTACACCTTC | CATPFSGYGYTF
TRBJ2-3 | NA | NA | TRBV29-1 | TGCACCATTAGAGGTACTCTGGGTGGAAACGACGGCGCTAGCACAGATACGCAGTATTTT | CTIRGTLGGNDGASTDTQYF
TRBJ2-3 | NA | TRBD2 | TRBV10-2 | TGCGCCAGCCTGCGGGGGGGAAACACAGATACGCAGTATTTT | CASLRGGNTDTQYF
TRBJ2-7 | NA | NA | TRBV6-5 | TGTGCCAGCAGTTACTTCGGAGCCTCCGAGCAGTACTTC | CASSYFGASEQYF
TRBJ2-7 | NA | NA | TRBV4-1 | TGCGCCAGCAGCCTAAGCGGTACTAGCTCCTACGAGCAGTACTTC | CASSLSGTSSYEQYF
TRBJ1-2 | NA | TRBD1 | TRBV2 | TGTGCCAGCAGTGAGGAACAGGGGGCCAACTATGGCTACACCTTC | CASSEEQGANYGYTF
TRBJ1-5 | few | TRBD1 | TRBV7-2 | TGTGCCAGCAGCTCCTATGGGACAGACAATCAGCCCCAGCATTTT | CASSSYGTDNQPQHF
TRBJ1-1 | few | NA | TRBV2 | TGTGCCAGCAGTGTAGATATTACTTTCTTT | CASSVDITFF
TRBJ2-5 | NA | TRBD2 | TRBV28 | TGTGCCAGCAGTTTAACTAGCGGGGGACAAGAGACCCAGTACTTC | CASSLTSGGQETQYF
TRBJ2-5 | NA | TRBD1 | TRBV4-1 | TGCGCCAGCAGCGGGGTCTTAGGGGGCGGGGAGACCCAGTACTTC | CASSGVLGGGETQYF
TRBJ2-1 | NA | TRBD2 | TRBV9 | TGTGCCAGCAGCGTAGGGGGGACTAGCGGGAGGCCCGAGCAGTTCTTC | CASSVGGTSGRPEQFF
TRBJ2-7 | NA | TRBD1 | TRBV5-5 | TGTGCCAGCAGCGTTAGGACAGGGAGAGGGTACGAGCAGTACTTC | CASSVRTGRGYEQYF
TRBJ1-4 | NA | NA | TRBV28 | TGTGCCAGCAGAAGGCCGGGGAACGGCGAAAGACTGTTTTTT | CASRRPGNGERLFF